A single sample gave rise to the 27 T cell receptor beta chains below, sequenced in a study of metastatic and nonmetastatic thyroid tumors. TCRdb reanalyzed the PCR reads with MiXCR. The sample holds about 27,000 clones, 16% seen once. Treatment of any kind had been given to no patient before thyroid surgery. The sequencing input was blood. These receptors all come from a male donor with papillary thyroid cancer or a benign thyroid nodule (not recorded which). Some clones in this sample may be carry-over from other donors' samples.

This clone was found many times. The sample holds other DNA sequences that translate to the same CDR3. In DNA form, the CDR3 reads TGTGCCAGCAGTATCGGGTTGCGCTCTAATCAGCCCCAGCATTTT. It translates to CASSIGLRSNQPQHF. The genes are TRBV12-3 or TRBV12-4 and TRBJ1-5; D remains ambiguous. Trimming cost V 5 bases and J 4 bases, with 15 bases left between them. The CDR3 covers 15 residues.

In its sample, this clone was seen a few times. The chain joins TRBV6-1 to TRBJ2-1; TRBD2 agrees at 10 bases. Germline CDR1 is MNHNS and CDR2 is SASEGT. The CDR3 is 16 residues long. V lost 4 bases, J lost 4 bases, and 7 bases stayed unmatched. As DNA, the CDR3 is TGTGCCAGCAGTGCCTCTAGCGGGGGCCAATACAATGAGCAGTTCTTC. Amino acid sequence: CASSASSGGQYNEQFF.

The V and J genes are TRBV12-3 or TRBV12-4 and TRBJ2-5, with D possibly matching TRBD1 (6 bases). This CDR3 comprises 13 residues. The V end was cut by 1 base, the J end by 5 bases, with 8 bases between. The CDR3 spells CASSLGGPETQYF. In nucleotides, the CDR3 is TGTGCCAGCAGTTTAGGGGGGCCCGAGACCCAGTACTTC.

The CDR3 reads CSATLAALTDTQYF. The CDR3 DNA follows: TGCAGTGCCACCTTAGCGGCCCTCACAGATACGCAGTATTTT. V usage is TRBV20-1 and J usage is TRBJ2-3, with D perhaps matching TRBD2 (6 bases). This CDR3 has 14 amino acids. The V end lost 6 bases, the J end lost 2 bases, and 15 bases lay between the germline ends. Germline V gene lookup returns CDR1 DFQATT and CDR2 SNEGSKA (reference sequence).

This clone was counted many times. The rearrangement uses TRBV13 and TRBJ2-2, with D possibly matching TRBD2 (5 bases). This CDR3 has 14 amino acids. Germline V CDR1 and CDR2: PRHDT, FYEKMQ (reference sequence). V was shortened by 3 bases and J by 4 bases, with 9 bases between the two germline ends. CDR3: CASSLGAGTGELFF. CDR3 nucleotides: TGTGCCAGCAGCTTGGGAGCCGGCACCGGGGAGCTGTTTTTT.

The chain carries TRBV20-1 and TRBJ1-1, with TRBD1 as a possible D gene (5 bases). V dropped 7 bases and J dropped 10 bases, with 13 bases sitting between them. This CDR3 has 10 amino acids. The germline V gene has CDR1 DFQATT and CDR2 SNEGSKA (reference sequence). The chain's CDR3 is CSGSGKRAFF. The CDR3 DNA reads TGCAGTGGTTCAGGGAAGAGAGCTTTCTTT.

A word on this clone: One junction end does not reproduce the germline sequence, and a read error may be involved. The chain is built from TRBV6-5 and TRBJ2-7; 8 bases fit TRBD1. The germline V gene encodes CDR1 MNHEY and CDR2 SVGAGI. The CDR3 is 15 amino acids. This CDR3 reads CTSSYSLAGGNDQYF. CDR3 nucleotides: TGTACCAGCAGTTACTCTTTGGCAGGGGGCAACGATCAGTACTTC.

In its sample, this clone is medium-sized. V gene TRBV27 combines with J gene TRBJ2-7, with 11 bases identical to TRBD2. The CDR3 runs 14 residues. Germline CDR1 reads MNHEY; CDR2 reads SMNVEV (reference sequence). After removal of 8 bases from V and 2 bases from J, the junction contained 5 bases not matched to a gene. The CDR3 spells CASRGTSGAYEQYF. CDR3 DNA sequence: TGTGCCAGCCGGGGGACTAGCGGTGCCTACGAGCAGTACTTC.

This clone was seen at least ten times. The chain has TRBV2 and TRBJ1-6; TRBD1 aligns across 9 bases. Trimming took 6 bases from V and 7 from J; bases not matched to a gene: 4. Germline CDR1 SNHLY, CDR2 FYNNEI. This CDR3 has 14 residues. Here the CDR3 reads CASSGTGSNSPLHF. The DNA of the CDR3 is TGTGCCAGCAGCGGGACAGGGTCGAATTCACCCCTCCACTTT.

This clone was detected many times. V is TRBV30 and J is TRBJ1-1; no reliable D call. V was cut by 0 bases and J by 4 bases, with 15 bases left in between. This CDR3 has 15 amino acids. Germline-derived CDR1 and CDR2 are GTSNPN and SVGIG (reference sequence). The CDR3 region is CAWSVAGSVGTEAFF. The CDR3 nucleotides read TGTGCCTGGAGTGTGGCTGGGTCTGTCGGCACTGAAGCTTTCTTT.

This clone appeared many times. This chain connects TRBV9 to TRBJ2-7; TRBD2 might be the D (6 bases). Trimming removed 0 bases from V and 3 bases from J, with 13 bases in between. The germline V gene has CDR1 SGDLS and CDR2 YYNGEE. The CDR3 is made up of 15 amino acids. This CDR3 is CASSVDAGTNYEQYF. CDR3 bases: TGTGCCAGCAGCGTAGATGCGGGAACAAACTACGAGCAGTACTTC.

The chain couples TRBV14 to TRBJ2-4; D perhaps matches TRBD1 (6 bases). Germline-derived CDR1 and CDR2 are SGHDN and FVKESK. This CDR3 has 16 amino acids. With 1 base removed from V and 2 bases from J, the gap between germline ends came to 12 bases. CDR3 in amino acids: CASSQGEGVTKNIQYF. In DNA form, the CDR3 reads TGTGCCAGCAGCCAAGGAGAGGGGGTCACCAAAAACATTCAGTACTTC.

This clone was detected many times. This chain joins TRBV30 and TRBJ2-1; D may be TRBD1 or TRBD2 (5 bases each). V lost 5 bases, J lost 8 bases, and 16 bases lay in between. The CDR3 runs 13 residues. The germline V gene encodes CDR1 GTSNPN and CDR2 SVGIG (reference sequence). DNA of the CDR3: TGTGCCTGGGTCAGCGGTGCCAGGGATGAGCAGTTCTTC. Its translation: CAWVSGARDEQFF.

This clone has a count of ten or more. The CDR3: CASSVVYGAAGAVVEQFF. Here the CDR3 DNA reads TGTGCCAGCAGCGTAGTATATGGGGCAGCGGGAGCGGTTGTTGAGCAGTTCTTC. The chain joins TRBV9 to TRBJ2-1, with TRBD2 matching over 8 bases. Unmatched junction bases numbered 17, after V lost 0 bases and J lost 9 bases. Germline V lookup: CDR1 SGDLS, CDR2 YYNGEE. The CDR3 is 18 amino acids.

This clone was recorded many times. This chain uses TRBV29-1 with TRBJ1-1; 7 bases map to TRBD1. V gave up 7 bases and J gave up 5 bases; unmatched junction bases: 7. The CDR3 is 12 amino acids. Germline loops: CDR1 SQVTM, CDR2 ANQGSEA. The CDR3 sequence: CSAAGQLTEAFF. The CDR3 DNA reads as TGCAGCGCTGCGGGACAGCTAACTGAAGCTTTCTTT.

Ten or more counts support this clone. The chain carries TRBV11-3 and TRBJ2-4, with 8 positions matching TRBD1. The germline CDR1 and CDR2 sequences are SGHNT and YENEEA. The CDR3 runs to 15 residues. Losses at the gene ends were 5 bases for V and 6 bases for J; bases not matched to a gene: 9. In nucleotides, the CDR3 is TGTGCCAGCAGCCTTACCTCAGGGGGCGGAAACATTCAGTACTTC. Translation: CASSLTSGGGNIQYF.

In this sample, this clone turned up many times. This chain connects TRBV7-8 to TRBJ1-5, with a possible D match to TRBD1 (5 bases). The CDR3 totals 15 residues. Germline V gives CDR1 SGHVS, CDR2 FQNEAQ. V lost 1 base and J lost 1, with 8 bases in between. DNA for the CDR3: TGTGCCAGCAGCTTAGAGACAGCCAGCAATCAGCCCCAGCATTTT. This codes for CASSLETASNQPQHF.

The rearrangement links TRBV5-1 to TRBJ1-2, with a tentative D call TRBD1 (5 bases). Germline CDR1 and CDR2: SGHRS and YFSETQ. The CDR3 covers 15 residues. The V gene lost 0 bases and the J gene lost 4 bases, with 13 bases spanning the gap. CDR3 sequence (DNA): TGCGCCAGCAGCTTGGCCGGGACTGTGAGCTATGGCTACACCTTC. It encodes CASSLAGTVSYGYTF.

There are many counts of this clone. The chain carries TRBV28 and TRBJ2-7; possibly TRBD2 for D (6 bases). The CDR3 spans 15 residues. Trimming left V 4 bases short and J 2 bases short, with 15 bases between. Germline-derived CDR1 and CDR2 are MDHEN and SYDVKM. The CDR3 DNA is TGTGCCAGCAGTTCCCGGGGGAGGAGAGCCTACGAGCAGTACTTC. Its protein is CASSSRGRRAYEQYF.

For this clone: The junction departs from germline at one end; a sequencing error may be responsible. V is TRBV27 and J is TRBJ2-7; unclear D gene. This CDR3 is built from 13 residues. The germline V gene has CDR1 MNHEY and CDR2 SMNVEV (reference sequence). As DNA, the CDR3 is TGTGCCAGCGGTTCACAGACCTCCTACGAGCTGTACTTC. It translates to CASGSQTSYELYF.

This clone has ten or more counts. The gene calls are TRBV5-1 and TRBJ1-2; D not certain. Germline loops: CDR1 SGHRS, CDR2 YFSETQ. This CDR3 region has 16 residues. V dropped 4 bases and J dropped 5 bases, with 21 bases sitting between them. In nucleotides, the CDR3 is TGCGCCAGCAGCCTGGACCCCGACGCCGGCATTTATGGCTACACCTTC. This codes for CASSLDPDAGIYGYTF.

This clone has a count of ten or more. The rearrangement uses TRBV3-1 and TRBJ2-5; no firm D call. Looked up from germline, CDR1 is LGHDT and CDR2 is YNNKEL (reference sequence). This CDR3 is built from 12 residues. With 3 bases removed from V and 4 bases from J, the gap between germline ends came to 6 bases. The CDR3 coding sequence is TGTGCCAGCAGCCAGCTCGGAGAGACCCAGTACTTC. Translation gives CASSQLGETQYF.

This clone was detected ten times or more. This chain uses TRBV6-2 or TRBV6-3 with TRBJ2-1; 10 positions match TRBD2. This CDR3 comprises 15 residues. V was pared by 5 bases and J by 4 bases, with 5 bases of the junction left unmatched. Germline CDR1 MNHEY, CDR2 SVGEGT. In nucleotides, the CDR3 is TGTGCCAGCAGTGGGGTAGCGGGAGGATACAATGAGCAGTTCTTC. As protein: CASSGVAGGYNEQFF.

This clone was counted many times. The V call is TRBV18, the J call TRBJ2-1; D gene unclear. Trimming removed 6 bases from V and 4 bases from J, with 10 bases in between. This CDR3 is 13 amino acids long. Germline lookup yields CDR1 KGHSH and CDR2 LQKENI. The CDR3 DNA reads TGTGCCAGCTCGCCTACTTCGTACAATGAGCAGTTCTTC. Amino acids: CASSPTSYNEQFF.

A note on this clone: At one end the junction does not follow the germline gene, possibly because of a read error. V gene TRBV3-1 combines with J gene TRBJ2-6, with a weak D call TRBD1 (5 bases). This CDR3 contains 15 residues. The germline V gene has CDR1 LGHDT and CDR2 YNNKEL (reference sequence). In nucleotides, the CDR3 is TGTGCCAAAAGCCGGACAAATTCTGGGGACAACGTCCTGACTTTC. This gives the protein CAKSRTNSGDNVLTF.

This clone was counted at least ten times. J is TRBJ2-3 and V is TRBV29-1; D might be TRBD2 (6 bases). The germline V gene encodes CDR1 SQVTM and CDR2 ANQGSEA. The CDR3 totals 12 residues. Deletions cut 4 bases from V and 2 bases from J, with 7 bases between. CDR3 sequence reads: CSVAGDTDTQYF. The CDR3 region has the DNA TGCAGCGTTGCGGGAGACACAGATACGCAGTATTTT.

This clone has ten or more counts. A much larger clone lies a single base off, so this may be a read error. Other DNA sequences of this sample code for an identical CDR3. V is TRBV10-2 and J is TRBJ1-1; possibly TRBD1 for D (5 bases). The CDR3 length is 14 residues. The V gene's germline CDR1 is WSHSY and CDR2 SAAADI. CDR3 DNA sequence: TGCGCCGGCAGGGAGGGACCGTCGAACACTGAAGCTTTCTTT. It is translated as CAGREGPSNTEAFF.